This T cell receptor beta chain originates from a study of CD8 T cells in ankylosing spondylitis (dated by TCRdb to 2017 to 2019). A note on the overall study: To find TCR variants linked to disease, the study profiled T cell receptor beta repertoires in ankylosing spondylitis patients and healthy donors. The full study cohort comprised about 23 ankylosing spondylitis patients and 85 to 120 healthy donors. Samples of peripheral blood were taken, and for ankylosing spondylitis patients, synovial fluid was collected as well.

A remark on this clonotype: Its cognate antigen has yet to be identified. No per-base quality is available; no much larger clone lies one base away.

The CDR3 goes from the cysteine to the phenylalanine over 17 residues. Only CDR3 DNA is held: 51 bases, read in frame from base 1. In the germline V gene, CDR1 corresponds to SGHTA and CDR2 to FQGNSA. Deletion took 5 bases off V and 1 base off J, with a span of 20 bases between the germline ends. TCRdb names Illumina HiSeq 2500 as the instrument used. Quantitative 5'-RACE with molecular barcodes was the method used to prepare the TCR beta libraries. On the study's bioinformatics: Disease-linked TCR variants were identified with a new computational method built on a probabilistic model of VDJ rearrangement. TCRdb reworked the public reads: Q25 trimming with fastp, MiXCR clone assembly, productive beta chains retained. A single entry per CDR3 protein holds the most common genes and DNA from its merged rows. These V and J calls rely on TCRdb rather than the paper's analysis. Here the sample has about 440,000 distinct CDR3 sequences; about 15% occur a single time. In total, the top ten clones hold 1% of the sample.

Broader findings and caveats from the paper: A CD8+ phenotype was shown by the disease-linked clones, which were found at relatively low frequencies in peripheral blood. A TCR beta motif of fewer than 10 highly homologous amino acid variants appeared characteristic of blood from ankylosing spondylitis patients. The disease-linked clones were reported to be significantly enriched in matched synovial fluid samples from ankylosing spondylitis patients. Some TCR beta motif variants had previously been reported in synovial fluid and blood of reactive arthritis patients, which suggested common disease-initiation mechanisms.

The source material was blood, either unsorted or a sorted T cell fraction (not recorded which). The receptor comes from a male donor with ankylosing spondylitis. Recombination joined TRBV7-2 with TRBJ1-1; a confident D gene designation cannot be given. Here the CDR3 is given as CASSPRLGRPGNTEAFF. The DNA reads as follows: TGTGCCAGCAGCCCCCGCCTGGGCCGGCCGGGGAACACTGAAGCTTTCTTT.